The 10 T cell receptor beta chains below come from one sample, sequenced in a study of control samples from healthy donors and cancer patients. This table comes from immunoSEQ multiplex PCR, and its TCRdb copy is limited to in-frame clones, with some not included. In the table there are some 70,000 clones, approximately 83% of which are singletons. The sample consisted of blood. The receptors were sampled from a man aged 60-69 years in good health.

The gene calls are TRBV28 and TRBJ2-7, with a possible D match to TRBD1 (5 bases). Germline assignment: CDR1 MDHEN and CDR2 SYDVKM. This CDR3 spans 13 amino acids. V was cut by 7 bases and J by 3 bases, with 13 bases left in between. CDR3 in amino acids: CASIGEGDYEQYF. Written as DNA, the CDR3 is TGTGCCAGCATCGGTGAAGGGGACTACGAGCAGTACTTC.

The chain carries TRBV4-1 and TRBJ2-4, with D perhaps matching TRBD2 (6 bases). Trimming shortened V by 0 bases and J by 0 bases, and 12 bases separated the two germline ends. Germline CDR1 is MGHRA and CDR2 is YSYEKL. This CDR3 is 17 amino acids long. The CDR3 spells CASSQDRGSGAKNIQYF. The CDR3 DNA reads as TGCGCCAGCAGCCAAGATCGGGGGAGCGGAGCCAAAAACATTCAGTACTTC.

V and J are TRBV7-9 and TRBJ2-5; D is possibly TRBD2 (6 bases). Germline V lookup: CDR1 SEHNR, CDR2 FQNEAQ (reference sequence). Trimming stripped 5 bases from V and 5 bases from J, with 18 bases between. The CDR3 is 15 residues long. CDR3 sequence (DNA): TGTGCCAGCAGCCCTAACTCCGGGACTGGGGAGACCCAGTACTTC. It codes for CASSPNSGTGETQYF.

This clone was seen a few times. This chain connects TRBV5-1 to TRBJ1-6; TRBD1 matches 10 bases. This CDR3 is built from 16 residues. Per germline, CDR1 SGHRS and CDR2 YFSETQ. With V trimmed by 7 bases and J by 3 bases, 7 bases remained unmatched. CDR3 region: CASAATGGNYNSPLHF. CDR3 nucleotide sequence: TGCGCCAGCGCTGCGACAGGGGGCAACTATAATTCACCCCTCCACTTT. The complete variable domain, with remaining parts taken from reference TRBV5-1 and TRBJ1-6, reads KAGVTQTPRYLIKTRGQQVTLSCSPISGHRSVSWYQQTPGQGLQFLFEYFSETQRNKGNFPGRFSGRQFSNSRSEMNVSTLELGDSALYLCASAATGGNYNSPLHFGNGTRLTVT.

V usage is TRBV11-2 and J usage is TRBJ2-7; TRBD2 agrees at 12 bases. Germline values: CDR1 SGHAT, CDR2 FQNNGV. The CDR3 length is 14 residues. V lost 4 bases, J lost 6 bases, and 4 bases stayed unmatched. In nucleotides, the CDR3 is TGTGCCAGCAGCTCTCTAGCGGGAGGGTCCGAGCAGTACTTC. It codes for CASSSLAGGSEQYF. Combining the CDR3 with reference TRBV11-2 and TRBJ2-7 gives the whole variable domain EAGVAQSPRYKIIEKRQSVAFWCNPISGHATLYWYQQILGQGPKLLIQFQNNGVVDDSQLPKDRFSAERLKGVDSTLKIQPAKLEDSAVYLCASSSLAGGSEQYFGPGTRLTVT.

This chain links TRBV18 with TRBJ1-1; D is ambiguous. CDR3 length: 14 residues. Deletions cut 2 bases from V and 4 bases from J, with 11 bases between. Looked up from germline, CDR1 is KGHSH and CDR2 is LQKENI. This CDR3 reads CASSPGGLLTEAFF. CDR3 DNA: TGTGCCAGCTCACCAGGCGGCTTGCTCACTGAAGCTTTCTTT.

V and J are TRBV19 and TRBJ2-4; 9 bases line up with TRBD2. Germline V gene lookup returns CDR1 LNHDA and CDR2 SQIVND (reference sequence). The CDR3 has 18 amino acids. V shed 7 bases and J 7 bases; nucleotides not matched to a gene: 20. CDR3 bases: TGTGCCAGTACCCCCACAAGCGGGCGGGAGGGCCAAGAGAACATTCAGTACTTC. It codes for CASTPTSGREGQENIQYF.

The V call is TRBV9, the J call TRBJ1-2, with D possibly TRBD1 on 6 matching bases. The CDR3 consists of 13 residues. V dropped 2 bases and J dropped 6 bases, with 11 bases sitting between them. Germline V CDR1 and CDR2: SGDLS, YYNGEE. In DNA, the CDR3 is TGTGCCAGCAGCGTTGCCCCAGGGGATGGCTACACCTTC. It encodes CASSVAPGDGYTF.

This chain links TRBV25-1 with TRBJ1-6, with D unresolved. The CDR3 has 13 amino acids. Trimming pared 1 base from V and 10 bases from J, leaving 8 bases between. Germline CDR1 MGHDK, CDR2 SYGVNS. The CDR3, as DNA: TGTGCCAGCAGTGAATTTCGAAACTCACCCCTCCACTTT. Translated, it gives CASSEFRNSPLHF.

The V gene is TRBV6-6, the J gene TRBJ2-1; the match to TRBD2 covers 7 bases. Trimming cost V 6 bases and J 5 bases; bases outside gene matches: 10. The CDR3 totals 15 residues. The germline CDR1 and CDR2 sequences are MNHNY and SVGAGI (reference sequence). CDR3 protein: CASRKGLPPNNEQFF. The CDR3 nucleotides are TGTGCCAGCAGAAAGGGACTACCACCAAACAATGAGCAGTTCTTC.